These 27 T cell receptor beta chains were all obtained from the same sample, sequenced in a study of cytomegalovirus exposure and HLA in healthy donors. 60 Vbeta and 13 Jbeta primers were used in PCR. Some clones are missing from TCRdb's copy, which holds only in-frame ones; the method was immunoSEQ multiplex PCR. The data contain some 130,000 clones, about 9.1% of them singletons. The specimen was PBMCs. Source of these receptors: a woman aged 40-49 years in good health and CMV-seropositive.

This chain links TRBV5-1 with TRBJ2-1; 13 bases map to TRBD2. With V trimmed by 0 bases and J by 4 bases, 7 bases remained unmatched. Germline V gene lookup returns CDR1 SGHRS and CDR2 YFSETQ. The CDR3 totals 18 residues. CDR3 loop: CASSLGLTSGGPYNEQFF. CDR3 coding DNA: TGCGCCAGCAGCTTGGGACTGACTAGCGGGGGGCCATACAATGAGCAGTTCTTC.

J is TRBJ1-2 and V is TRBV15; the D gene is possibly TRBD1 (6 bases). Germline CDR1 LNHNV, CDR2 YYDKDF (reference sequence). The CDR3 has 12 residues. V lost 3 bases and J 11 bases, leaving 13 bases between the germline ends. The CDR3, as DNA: TGTGCCACCAGCAGGGAGACAGGATTGTACACCTTC. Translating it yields CATSRETGLYTF.

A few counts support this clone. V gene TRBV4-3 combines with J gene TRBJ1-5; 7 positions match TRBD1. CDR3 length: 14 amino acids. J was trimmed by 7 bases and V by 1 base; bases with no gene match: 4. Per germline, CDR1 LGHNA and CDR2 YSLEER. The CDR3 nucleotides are TGCGCCAGCAGCCAAGGACAGGGTGAGCAGCCCCAGCATTTT. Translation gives CASSQGQGEQPQHF.

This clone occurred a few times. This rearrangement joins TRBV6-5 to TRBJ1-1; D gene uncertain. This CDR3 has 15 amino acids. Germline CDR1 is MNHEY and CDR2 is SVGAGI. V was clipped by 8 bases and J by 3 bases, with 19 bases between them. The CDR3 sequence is CASCPHRPSDTEAFF. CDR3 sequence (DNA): TGTGCCAGCTGCCCTCACCGCCCCTCGGACACTGAAGCTTTCTTT.

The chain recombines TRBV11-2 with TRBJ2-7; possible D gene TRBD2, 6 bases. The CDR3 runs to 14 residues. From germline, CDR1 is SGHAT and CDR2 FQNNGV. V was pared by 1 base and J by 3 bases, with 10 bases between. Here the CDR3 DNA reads TGTGCCAGCAGCTTAGGTAGGGGAGGCTACGAGCAGTACTTC. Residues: CASSLGRGGYEQYF.

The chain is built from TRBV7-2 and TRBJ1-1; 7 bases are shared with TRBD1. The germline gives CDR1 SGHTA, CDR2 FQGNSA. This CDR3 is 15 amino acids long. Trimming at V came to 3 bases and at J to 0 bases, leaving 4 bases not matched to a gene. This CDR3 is CASSLGTDLNTEAFF. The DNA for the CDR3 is TGTGCCAGCAGCTTGGGGACAGACTTGAACACTGAAGCTTTCTTT.

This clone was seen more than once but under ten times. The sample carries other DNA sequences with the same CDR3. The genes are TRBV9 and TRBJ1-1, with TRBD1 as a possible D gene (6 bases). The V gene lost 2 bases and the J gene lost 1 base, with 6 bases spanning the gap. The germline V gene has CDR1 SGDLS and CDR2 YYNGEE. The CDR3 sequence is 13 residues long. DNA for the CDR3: TGTGCCAGCAGCGTGACAGGGAACACTGAAGCTTTCTTT. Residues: CASSVTGNTEAFF.

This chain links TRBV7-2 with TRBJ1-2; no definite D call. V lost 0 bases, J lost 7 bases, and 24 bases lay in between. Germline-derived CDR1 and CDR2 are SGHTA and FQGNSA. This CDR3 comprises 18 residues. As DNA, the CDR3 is TGTGCCAGCAGCTTAGCTTTGGGTAGGAGACGCCGGGGATTTGGCTACACCTTC. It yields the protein CASSLALGRRRRGFGYTF.

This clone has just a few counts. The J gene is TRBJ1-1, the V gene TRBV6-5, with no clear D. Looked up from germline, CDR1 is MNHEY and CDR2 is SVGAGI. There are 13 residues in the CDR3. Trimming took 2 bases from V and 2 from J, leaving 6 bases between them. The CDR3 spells CASSYVYNTEAFF. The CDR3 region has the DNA TGTGCCAGCAGTTACGTCTATAACACTGAAGCTTTCTTT.

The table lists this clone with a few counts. CDR3 sequence: CASSVREGRDGYTF. The CDR3 DNA sequence: TGTGCCAGCAGTGTGAGGGAGGGAAGAGACGGCTACACCTTC. The rearrangement links TRBV2 to TRBJ1-2; no clear D. This CDR3 spans 14 amino acids. Trimming removed 4 bases from V and 8 bases from J, with 17 bases in between. The V gene's germline CDR1 is SNHLY and CDR2 FYNNEI.

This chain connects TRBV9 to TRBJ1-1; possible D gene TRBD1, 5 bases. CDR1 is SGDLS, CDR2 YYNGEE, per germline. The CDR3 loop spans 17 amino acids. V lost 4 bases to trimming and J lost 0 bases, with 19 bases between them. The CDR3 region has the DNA TGTGCCAGCAGCCCCCACCCTGGGGGGGACTTGAACACTGAAGCTTTCTTT. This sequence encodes CASSPHPGGDLNTEAFF.

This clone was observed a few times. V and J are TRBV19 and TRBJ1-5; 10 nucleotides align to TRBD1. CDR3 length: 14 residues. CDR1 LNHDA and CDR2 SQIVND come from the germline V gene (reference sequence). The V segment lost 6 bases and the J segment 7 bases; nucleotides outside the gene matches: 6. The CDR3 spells CASRGTGDAQPQHF. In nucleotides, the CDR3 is TGTGCCAGTAGGGGGACAGGGGACGCGCAGCCCCAGCATTTT.

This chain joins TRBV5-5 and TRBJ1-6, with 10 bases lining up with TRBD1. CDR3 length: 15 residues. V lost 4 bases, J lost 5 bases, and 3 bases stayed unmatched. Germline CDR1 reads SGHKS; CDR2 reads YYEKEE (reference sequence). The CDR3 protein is CASSPGQGDNSPLHF. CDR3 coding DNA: TGTGCCAGCAGCCCCGGACAGGGGGATAATTCACCCCTCCACTTT.

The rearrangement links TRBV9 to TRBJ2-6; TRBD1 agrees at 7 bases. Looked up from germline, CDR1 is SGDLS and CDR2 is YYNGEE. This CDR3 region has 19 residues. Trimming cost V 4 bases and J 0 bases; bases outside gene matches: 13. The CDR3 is CASSLQPRQGNSGANVLTF. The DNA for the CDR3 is TGTGCCAGCAGCTTACAGCCTCGACAGGGCAACTCTGGGGCCAACGTCCTGACTTTC.

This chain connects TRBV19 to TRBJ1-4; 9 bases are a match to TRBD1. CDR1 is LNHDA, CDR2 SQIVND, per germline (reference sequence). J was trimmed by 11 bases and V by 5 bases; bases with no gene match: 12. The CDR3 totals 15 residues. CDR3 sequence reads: CASSPSSTGTGKLFF. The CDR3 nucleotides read TGTGCCAGTAGTCCCTCCTCGACCGGGACAGGGAAACTGTTTTTT.

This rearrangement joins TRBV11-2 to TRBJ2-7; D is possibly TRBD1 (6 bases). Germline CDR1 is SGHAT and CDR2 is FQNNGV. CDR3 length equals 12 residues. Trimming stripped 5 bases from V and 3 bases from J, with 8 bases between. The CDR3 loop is CASSQQGYEQYF. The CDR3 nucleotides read TGTGCCAGCAGCCAACAGGGCTACGAGCAGTACTTC.

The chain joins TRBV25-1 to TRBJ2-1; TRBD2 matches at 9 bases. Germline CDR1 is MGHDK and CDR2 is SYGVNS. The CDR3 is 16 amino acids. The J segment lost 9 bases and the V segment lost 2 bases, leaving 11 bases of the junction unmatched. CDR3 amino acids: CASSERGLAGSGEQFF. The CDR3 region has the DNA TGTGCCAGCAGTGAAAGGGGGCTAGCGGGGTCCGGTGAGCAGTTCTTC.

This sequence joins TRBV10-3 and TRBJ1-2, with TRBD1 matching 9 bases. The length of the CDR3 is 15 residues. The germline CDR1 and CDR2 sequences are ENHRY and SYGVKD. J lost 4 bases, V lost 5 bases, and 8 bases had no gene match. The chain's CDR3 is CAISPTGGAGYGYTF. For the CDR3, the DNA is TGTGCCATCAGTCCTACAGGGGGCGCAGGCTATGGCTACACCTTC.

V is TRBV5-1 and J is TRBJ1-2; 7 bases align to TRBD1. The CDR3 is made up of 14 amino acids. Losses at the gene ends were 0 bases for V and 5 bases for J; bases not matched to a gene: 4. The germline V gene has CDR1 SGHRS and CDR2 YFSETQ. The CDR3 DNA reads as TGCGCCAGCAGCTTGGAAGGGGGCCGGTATGGCTACACCTTC. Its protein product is CASSLEGGRYGYTF. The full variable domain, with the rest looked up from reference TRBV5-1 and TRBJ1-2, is KAGVTQTPRYLIKTRGQQVTLSCSPISGHRSVSWYQQTPGQGLQFLFEYFSETQRNKGNFPGRFSGRQFSNSRSEMNVSTLELGDSALYLCASSLEGGRYGYTFGSGTRLTVV.

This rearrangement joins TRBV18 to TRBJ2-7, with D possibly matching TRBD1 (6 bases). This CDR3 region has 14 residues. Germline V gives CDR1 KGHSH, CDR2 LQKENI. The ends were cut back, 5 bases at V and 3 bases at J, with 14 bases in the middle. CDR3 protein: CASSSGQNYYEQYF. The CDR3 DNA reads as TGTGCCAGCTCATCTGGACAGAATTACTACGAGCAGTACTTC.

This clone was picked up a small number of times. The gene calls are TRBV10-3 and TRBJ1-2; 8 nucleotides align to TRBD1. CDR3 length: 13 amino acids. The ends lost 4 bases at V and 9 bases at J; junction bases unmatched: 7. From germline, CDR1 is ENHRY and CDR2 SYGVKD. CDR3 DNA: TGTGCCATCAGTGCGGACAGGGTCGAGAGCTACACCTTC. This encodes CAISADRVESYTF.

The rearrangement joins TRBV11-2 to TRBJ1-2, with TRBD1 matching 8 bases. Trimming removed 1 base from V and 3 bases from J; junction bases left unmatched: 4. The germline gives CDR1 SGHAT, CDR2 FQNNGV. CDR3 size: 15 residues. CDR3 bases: TGTGCCAGCAGCTTAGGGGGCAGGGGGCACTATGGCTACACCTTC. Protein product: CASSLGGRGHYGYTF.

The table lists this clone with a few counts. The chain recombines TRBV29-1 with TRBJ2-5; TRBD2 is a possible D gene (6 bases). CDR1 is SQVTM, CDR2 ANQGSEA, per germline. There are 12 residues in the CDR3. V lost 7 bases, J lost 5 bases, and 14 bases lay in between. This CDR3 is CSAAWGRETQYF. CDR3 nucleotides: TGCAGCGCGGCGTGGGGGAGGGAGACCCAGTACTTC. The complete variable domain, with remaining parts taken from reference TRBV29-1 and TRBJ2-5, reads SAVISQKPSRDICQRGTSLTIQCQVDSQVTMMFWYRQQPGQSLTLIATANQGSEATYESGFVIDKFPISRPNLTFSTLTVSNMSPEDSSIYLCSAAWGRETQYFGPGTRLLVL.

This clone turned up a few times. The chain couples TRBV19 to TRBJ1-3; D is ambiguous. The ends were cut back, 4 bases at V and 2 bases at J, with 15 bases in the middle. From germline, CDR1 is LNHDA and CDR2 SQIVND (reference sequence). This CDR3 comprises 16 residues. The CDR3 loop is CASSTPHVSPGNTIYF. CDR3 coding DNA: TGTGCCAGTAGTACACCCCACGTGAGCCCTGGAAACACCATATATTTT. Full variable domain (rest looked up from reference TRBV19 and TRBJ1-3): DGGITQSPKYLFRKEGQNVTLSCEQNLNHDAMYWYRQDPGQGLRLIYYSQIVNDFQKGDIAEGYSVSREKKESFPLTVTSAQKNPTAFYLCASSTPHVSPGNTIYFGEGSWLTVV.

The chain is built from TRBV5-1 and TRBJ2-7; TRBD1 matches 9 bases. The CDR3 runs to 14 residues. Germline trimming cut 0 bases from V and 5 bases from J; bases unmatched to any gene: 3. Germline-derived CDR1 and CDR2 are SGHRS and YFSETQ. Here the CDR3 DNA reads TGCGCCAGCAGCTTGGGACAGGGGGGTGACGAGCAGTACTTC. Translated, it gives CASSLGQGGDEQYF.

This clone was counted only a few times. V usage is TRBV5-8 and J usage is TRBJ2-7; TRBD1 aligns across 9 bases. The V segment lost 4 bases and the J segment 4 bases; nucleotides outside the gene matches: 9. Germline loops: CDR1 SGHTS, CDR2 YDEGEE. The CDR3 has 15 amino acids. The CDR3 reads CASSEAGTGIYEQYF. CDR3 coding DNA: TGTGCCAGCAGCGAAGCCGGGACAGGGATTTACGAGCAGTACTTC.

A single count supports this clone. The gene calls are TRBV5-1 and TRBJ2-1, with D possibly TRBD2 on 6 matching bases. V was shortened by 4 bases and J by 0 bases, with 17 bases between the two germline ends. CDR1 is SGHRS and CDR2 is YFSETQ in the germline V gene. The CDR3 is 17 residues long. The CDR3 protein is CASSMESGASSYNEQFF. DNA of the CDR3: TGCGCCAGCAGCATGGAATCGGGAGCAAGCTCCTACAATGAGCAGTTCTTC.